This T cell receptor beta chain is from a study of blood T cell repertoires in COVID-19. Looking at the study overall: Acute-phase and convalescent COVID-19 samples originated in the United States, Italy and Spain. PBMCs, B-cell-depleted T cells, or T cells provided the cDNA or gDNA that made up the material.

As originally analysed: Cell counts per sample came from amplifying reference gene primers. Clones were read by immunoSEQ multiplex PCR, and TCRdb kept only the in-frame ones, dropping some. Clonal size and the V and J genes are those of that table, whereas D and trimming came from the DNA. The sample has tens of thousands of clones; around 92% are singletons. The CDR3 has 11 amino acids. CDR1 and CDR2 from the germline V gene are MDHEN and SYDVKM. Between the trimmed V and J ends, which lost 3 bases and 10 bases, there was a span of 7 bases. The TCR sequence derives from a man over 45 with active COVID-19. The sample was peripheral blood. This chain joins TRBV28 and TRBJ2-1, with no clear D. CDR3 residues: CASSFSREQFF. The CDR3 DNA follows: TGTGCCAGCAGTTTCTCTAGAGAGCAGTTCTTC. Combining the CDR3 with reference TRBV28 and TRBJ2-1 gives the whole variable domain DVKVTQSSRYLVKRTGEKVFLECVQDMDHENMFWYRQDPGLGLRLIYFSYDVKMKEKGDIPEGYSVSREKKERFSLILESASTNQTSMYLCASSFSREQFFGPGTRLTVL.